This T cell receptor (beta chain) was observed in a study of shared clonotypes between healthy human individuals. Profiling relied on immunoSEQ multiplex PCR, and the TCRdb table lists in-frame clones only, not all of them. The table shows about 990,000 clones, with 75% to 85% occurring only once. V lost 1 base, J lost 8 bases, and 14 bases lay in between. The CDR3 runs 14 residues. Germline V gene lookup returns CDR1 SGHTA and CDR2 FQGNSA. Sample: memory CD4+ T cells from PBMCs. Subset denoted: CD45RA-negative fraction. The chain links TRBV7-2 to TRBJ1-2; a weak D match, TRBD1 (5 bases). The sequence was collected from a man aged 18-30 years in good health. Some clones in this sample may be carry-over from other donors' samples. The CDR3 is CASSLGVSGDGYTF. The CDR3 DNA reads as TGTGCCAGCAGCTTAGGGGTGTCGGGGGACGGCTACACCTTC. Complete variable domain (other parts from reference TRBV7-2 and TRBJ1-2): GAGVSQSPSNKVTEKGKDVELRCDPISGHTALYWYRQSLGQGLEFLIYFQGNSAPDKSGLPSDRFSAERTGGSVSTLTIQRTQQEDSAVYLCASSLGVSGDGYTFGSGTRLTVV.